These 13 T cell receptor beta chains were all obtained from the same sample, sequenced in a study of cytomegalovirus exposure and HLA in healthy donors. Amplification used 60 Vbeta primers and 13 Jbeta primers. Method: immunoSEQ multiplex PCR; TCRdb's copy keeps in-frame clones and lacks some. The sample lists approximately 120,000 clones; roughly 70% were seen once. Sequenced sample: PBMCs. The receptors derive from a man aged 25 to 40 in good health and CMV-seronegative.

This clone was detected only once. The V call is TRBV4-2, the J call TRBJ2-1, with D perhaps TRBD2 (6 bases). This CDR3 contains 16 residues. Germline V gives CDR1 LGHNA, CDR2 YNFKEQ. With 0 bases removed from V and 6 bases from J, the gap between germline ends came to 15 bases. The CDR3 sequence: CASSQDGSSGSNEQFF. The CDR3 nucleotides are TGTGCCAGCAGCCAAGATGGGTCAAGCGGGTCCAATGAGCAGTTCTTC.

This chain connects TRBV28 to TRBJ2-7; 9 bases match TRBD2. CDR3 length: 14 residues. Germline CDR1 MDHEN, CDR2 SYDVKM. V trimming: 8 bases; J trimming: 2 bases; junction bases outside the gene matches: 7. The CDR3 protein is CASGYSGGTYEQYF. In DNA, the CDR3 is TGTGCCAGCGGGTATAGCGGGGGCACCTACGAGCAGTACTTC.

The V and J genes are TRBV7-8 and TRBJ1-1, with D tentatively TRBD1 (6 bases). There are 13 residues in the CDR3. V was trimmed by 7 bases and J by 4 bases, leaving 13 bases between them. Germline CDR1 reads SGHVS; CDR2 reads FQNEAQ. The CDR3 bases are TGTGCCAGCACCCTAGACAGGTCCACTGAAGCTTTCTTT. Translating gives CASTLDRSTEAFF.

This clone was detected once. V and J are TRBV4-1 and TRBJ2-1; 13 bases agree with TRBD2. Trimming removed 5 bases from V and 6 bases from J; junction bases left unmatched: 10. Per germline, CDR1 MGHRA and CDR2 YSYEKL. The CDR3 spans 17 residues. CDR3 DNA sequence: TGCGCCAGCAGCAGAGGACTAGCGGGAGATTCCCCCAATGAGCAGTTCTTC. Translation: CASSRGLAGDSPNEQFF.

The rearrangement joins TRBV18 to TRBJ2-5, with TRBD2 matching 9 bases. The CDR3 totals 17 residues. Germline lookup yields CDR1 KGHSH and CDR2 LQKENI. V lost 10 bases and J lost 1; bases outside the gene matches: 16. The CDR3 DNA sequence: TGTGCCACTACAAACCAGGCGTCTAGCGGGGTCCAAGAGACCCAGTACTTC. Residues: CATTNQASSGVQETQYF. The complete variable domain, with remaining parts taken from reference TRBV18 and TRBJ2-5, reads NAGVMQNPRHLVRRRGQEARLRCSPMKGHSHVYWYRQLPEEGLKFMVYLQKENIIDESGMPKERFSAEFPKEGPSILRIQQVVRGDSAAYFCATTNQASSGVQETQYFGPGTRLLVL.

The chain combines TRBV11-2 with TRBJ2-5, with D unclear. Germline lookup yields CDR1 SGHAT and CDR2 FQNNGV. V lost 1 base, J lost 2 bases, and 11 bases lay in between. The CDR3 totals 15 residues. CDR3 sequence (DNA): TGTGCCAGCAGCTTAGCGTTGTCCAGTCAAGAGACCCAGTACTTC. Translation: CASSLALSSQETQYF.

This sequence joins TRBV30 and TRBJ2-1; 9 bases match TRBD2. V dropped 5 bases and J dropped 6; count of bases not matched to a gene: 17. The CDR3 extends over 17 amino acids. Germline CDR1 reads GTSNPN; CDR2 reads SVGIG (reference sequence). DNA for the CDR3: TGTGCCTGGTCCCACCGGAGGGCGGGAGGGAACCCCAATGAGCAGTTCTTC. It encodes CAWSHRRAGGNPNEQFF.

The chain combines TRBV4-2 with TRBJ1-1; weak D call: TRBD1 (5 bases). The CDR3 is 16 residues long. Trimming shortened V by 3 bases and J by 1 base, and 15 bases separated the two germline ends. Germline-derived CDR1 and CDR2 are LGHNA and YNFKEQ. The CDR3 here is CASSHGTFAENTEAFF. CDR3 in DNA: TGTGCCAGCAGCCACGGGACTTTTGCGGAGAACACTGAAGCTTTCTTT.

The chain combines TRBV5-1 with TRBJ2-7, with no clear D. Germline V gives CDR1 SGHRS, CDR2 YFSETQ. The ends were cut back, 4 bases at V and 0 bases at J, with 11 bases in the middle. This CDR3 spans 14 amino acids. This CDR3 is CASSDLTSSYEQYF. CDR3 DNA sequence: TGCGCCAGCAGCGATCTTACCAGCTCCTACGAGCAGTACTTC.

The CDR3 here is CASSYEGLAGWYNEQFF. The CDR3 DNA follows: TGTGCCAGCAGCTACGAGGGACTAGCGGGGTGGTACAATGAGCAGTTCTTC. The chain couples TRBV5-6 to TRBJ2-1; TRBD2 aligns across 13 bases. From germline, CDR1 is SGHDT and CDR2 YYEEEE. The CDR3 loop spans 17 amino acids. V lost 3 bases and J lost 4; bases outside the gene matches: 7.

This clone was picked up one time. The rearrangement uses TRBV7-9 and TRBJ2-1, with 7 bases that match TRBD1. Germline V gives CDR1 SEHNR, CDR2 FQNEAQ (reference sequence). This CDR3 is built from 12 residues. The V and J ends lost 5 bases and 13 bases, in that order; junction bases with no gene match: 8. This CDR3 is CASSHERQGQFF. CDR3 in DNA: TGTGCCAGCAGCCACGAACGACAGGGACAGTTCTTC.

Concerning this clone itself: The same CDR3 is also encoded by other DNA sequences in this sample. The chain employs TRBV25-1 and TRBJ1-1; D not certain. The germline CDR1 and CDR2 sequences are MGHDK and SYGVNS. The CDR3 has 12 residues. The V end lost 6 bases, the J end lost 1 base, and 6 bases lay between the germline ends. CDR3 sequence reads: CASSAGNTEAFF. CDR3 bases: TGTGCCAGCAGCGCGGGGAACACTGAAGCTTTCTTT.

This chain links TRBV11-2 with TRBJ1-2; the match to TRBD1 covers 7 bases. The CDR3 is 14 amino acids. Trimming at V came to 0 bases and at J to 2 bases, leaving 0 bases not matched to a gene. Germline CDR1 SGHAT, CDR2 FQNNGV. The CDR3 spells CASSLDRGNYGYTF. DNA for the CDR3: TGTGCCAGCAGCTTAGACAGGGGGAACTATGGCTACACCTTC.